This is a list of T cell receptor beta chains from one sample in a study of shared T cell receptors in the human thymus. Clones were sequenced by immunoSEQ multiplex PCR, and TCRdb holds only the in-frame ones, with some missing. The sample includes about 660,000 clones, approximately 87% of them seen just once. These data were also reused for a study on human thymus T cells.

The specimen sequenced was thymocytes. These receptor sequences come from a boy younger than two with a congenital heart defect. Both conserved end residues are part of each CDR3. The D gene is left open where the match is weak. Some rows mark clone size as missing; the rest say once, few, many or name a class of expanded clone.

j_call: TRBJ2-2; clone_size: .; cdr3_length: 12; d_call: .; v_call: TRBV27; cdr3_aa: CASSTNTGELFF; cdr3_nt: TGTGCCAGCAGTACAAACACCGGGGAGCTGTTTTTT
j_call: TRBJ2-6; clone_size: .; cdr3_length: 16; d_call: TRBD2; v_call: TRBV10-3; cdr3_aa: CAIRGTSKAGANVLTF; cdr3_nt: TGTGCCATCAGGGGGACTAGTAAGGCTGGGGCCAACGTCCTGACTTTC
j_call: TRBJ2-7; clone_size: .; cdr3_length: 16; d_call: TRBD1; v_call: TRBV5-1; cdr3_aa: CASSSRWGTEGYEQYF; cdr3_nt: TGCGCCAGCAGCTCCCGCTGGGGGACAGAGGGCTACGAGCAGTACTTC
j_call: TRBJ1-3; clone_size: once; cdr3_length: 14; d_call: TRBD1; v_call: TRBV2; cdr3_aa: CASIGDRLKNTIYF; cdr3_nt: TGTGCCAGCATTGGGGACAGGCTTAAAAACACCATATATTTT
j_call: TRBJ2-3; clone_size: .; cdr3_length: 17; d_call: .; v_call: TRBV12-5; cdr3_aa: CASGLPHCVGVIDTQYF; cdr3_nt: TGTGCTAGTGGTTTGCCTCATTGTGTAGGGGTCATCGATACGCAGTATTTT
j_call: TRBJ1-5; clone_size: .; cdr3_length: 14; d_call: .; v_call: TRBV7-9; cdr3_aa: CASGGMGSNQPQHF; cdr3_nt: TGTGCCAGCGGGGGGATGGGTAGCAATCAGCCCCAGCATTTT
j_call: TRBJ2-1; clone_size: .; cdr3_length: 15; d_call: TRBD1; v_call: TRBV7-2; cdr3_aa: CASFRTGGRWSEQFF; cdr3_nt: TGTGCCAGCTTCAGAACAGGGGGACGCTGGAGTGAGCAGTTCTTC
j_call: TRBJ2-5; clone_size: few; cdr3_length: 15; d_call: .; v_call: TRBV7-7; cdr3_aa: CASSPGTSDWETQYF; cdr3_nt: TGTGCTAGCAGCCCGGGGACTTCCGACTGGGAGACCCAGTACTTC
j_call: TRBJ2-5; clone_size: .; cdr3_length: 16; d_call: TRBD1; v_call: TRBV4-2; cdr3_aa: CASSQGQQGGQETQYF; cdr3_nt: TGTGCCAGCAGCCAAGGCCAACAGGGGGGACAAGAGACCCAGTACTTC
j_call: TRBJ1-1; clone_size: .; cdr3_length: 15; d_call: .; v_call: TRBV30; cdr3_aa: CAWKKVPVSNTEAFF; cdr3_nt: TGTGCCTGGAAAAAAGTACCAGTTTCGAACACTGAAGCTTTCTTT
j_call: TRBJ1-2; clone_size: .; cdr3_length: 13; d_call: TRBD1; v_call: TRBV2; cdr3_aa: CASSPGGLGGYTF; cdr3_nt: TGTGCCAGCAGTCCAGGGGGCTTGGGGGGCTACACCTTC
j_call: TRBJ2-3; clone_size: once; cdr3_length: 18; d_call: TRBD2; v_call: TRBV4-1; cdr3_aa: CASSQEGGLAGVADTQYF; cdr3_nt: TGCGCCAGCAGCCAAGAGGGGGGTCTAGCGGGAGTCGCAGATACGCAGTATTTT
j_call: TRBJ2-1; clone_size: .; cdr3_length: 14; d_call: TRBD2; v_call: TRBV29-1; cdr3_aa: CSGWTSGSYNEQFF; cdr3_nt: TGCAGCGGCTGGACTAGCGGATCCTACAATGAGCAGTTCTTC
j_call: TRBJ2-3; clone_size: .; cdr3_length: 14; d_call: .; v_call: TRBV6-4; cdr3_aa: CASGQGGRTDTQYF; cdr3_nt: TGTGCCAGCGGGCAGGGGGGTCGCACAGATACGCAGTATTTT
j_call: TRBJ2-1; clone_size: .; cdr3_length: 15; d_call: .; v_call: TRBV7-6; cdr3_aa: CASSLLWGDVNEQFF; cdr3_nt: TGTGCCAGCAGCTTATTGTGGGGAGACGTCAATGAGCAGTTCTTC
j_call: TRBJ1-1; clone_size: .; cdr3_length: 18; d_call: .; v_call: TRBV27; cdr3_aa: CASSLSINRTSPNTEAFF; cdr3_nt: TGTGCCAGCAGTTTAAGTATTAACAGGACCAGCCCGAACACTGAAGCTTTCTTT
j_call: TRBJ2-2; clone_size: .; cdr3_length: 16; d_call: TRBD1; v_call: TRBV15; cdr3_aa: CATSQVGQPNTGELFF; cdr3_nt: TGTGCCACCAGCCAAGTGGGACAGCCTAACACCGGGGAGCTGTTTTTT
j_call: TRBJ2-5; clone_size: .; cdr3_length: 15; d_call: TRBD1; v_call: TRBV2; cdr3_aa: CASSAPGQGAGTQYF; cdr3_nt: TGTGCCAGCAGTGCCCCGGGACAGGGGGCAGGGACCCAGTACTTC
j_call: TRBJ1-1; clone_size: .; cdr3_length: 16; d_call: .; v_call: TRBV6-5; cdr3_aa: CASSYLQARANTEAFF; cdr3_nt: TGTGCCAGCAGTTACCTTCAGGCCCGAGCTAACACTGAAGCTTTCTTT
j_call: TRBJ2-7; clone_size: once; cdr3_length: 17; d_call: TRBD2; v_call: TRBV30; cdr3_aa: CAWSVQVGGRGSYEQYF; cdr3_nt: TGTGCCTGGAGTGTACAGGTCGGCGGGAGGGGGTCCTACGAGCAGTACTTC